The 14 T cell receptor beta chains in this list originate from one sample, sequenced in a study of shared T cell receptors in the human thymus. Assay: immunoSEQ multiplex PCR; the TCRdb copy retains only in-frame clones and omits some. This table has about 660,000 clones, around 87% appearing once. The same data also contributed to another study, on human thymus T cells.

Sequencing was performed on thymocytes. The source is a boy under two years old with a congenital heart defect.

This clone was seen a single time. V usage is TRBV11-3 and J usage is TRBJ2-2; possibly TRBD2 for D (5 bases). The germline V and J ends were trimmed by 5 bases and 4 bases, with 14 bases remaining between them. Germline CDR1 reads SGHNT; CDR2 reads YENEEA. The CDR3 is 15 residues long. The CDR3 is CASSPRGVGTGELFF. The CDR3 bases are TGTGCCAGCAGCCCCCGGGGAGTGGGCACCGGGGAGCTGTTTTTT.

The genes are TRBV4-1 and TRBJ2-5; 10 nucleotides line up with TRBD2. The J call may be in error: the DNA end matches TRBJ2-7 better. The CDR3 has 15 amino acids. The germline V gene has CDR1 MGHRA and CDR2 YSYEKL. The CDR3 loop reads CASSQVSGRTYEQYF. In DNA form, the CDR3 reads TGCGCCAGCAGCCAAGTTAGCGGGAGGACCTACGAGCAGTACTTC.

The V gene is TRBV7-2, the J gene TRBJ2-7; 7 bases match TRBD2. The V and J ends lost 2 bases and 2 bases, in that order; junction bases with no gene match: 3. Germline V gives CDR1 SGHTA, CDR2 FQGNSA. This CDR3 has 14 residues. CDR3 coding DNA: TGTGCCAGCAGCTTACACGGGGGGACCTACGAGCAGTACTTC. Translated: CASSLHGGTYEQYF.

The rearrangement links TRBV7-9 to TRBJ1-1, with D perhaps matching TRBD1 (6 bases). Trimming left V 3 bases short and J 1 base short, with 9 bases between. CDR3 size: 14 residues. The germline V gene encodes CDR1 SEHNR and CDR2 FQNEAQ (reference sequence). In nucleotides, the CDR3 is TGTGCCAGCAGCTTTTCCAGGGGGAACACTGAAGCTTTCTTT. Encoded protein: CASSFSRGNTEAFF.

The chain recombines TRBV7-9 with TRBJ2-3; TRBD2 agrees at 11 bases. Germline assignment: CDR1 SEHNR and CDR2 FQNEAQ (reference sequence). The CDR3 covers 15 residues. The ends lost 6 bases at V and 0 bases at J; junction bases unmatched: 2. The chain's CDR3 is CASSRTSGSTDTQYF. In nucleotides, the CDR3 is TGTGCCAGCAGTCGGACTAGCGGGAGCACAGATACGCAGTATTTT.

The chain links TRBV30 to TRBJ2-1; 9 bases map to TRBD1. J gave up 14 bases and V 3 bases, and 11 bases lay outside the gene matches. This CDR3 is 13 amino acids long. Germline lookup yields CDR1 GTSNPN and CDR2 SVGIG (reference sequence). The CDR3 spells CAWSERGTGIKFF. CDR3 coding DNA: TGTGCCTGGAGCGAGCGAGGGACAGGGATTAAGTTCTTC. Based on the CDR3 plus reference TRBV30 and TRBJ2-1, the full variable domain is SQTIHQWPATLVQPVGSPLSLECTVEGTSNPNLYWYRQAAGRGLQLLFYSVGIGQISSEVPQNLSASRPQDRQFILSSKKLLLSDSGFYLCAWSERGTGIKFFGPGTRLTVL.

The CDR3 nucleotides are TGTGCCAGCAGCTTACTAGCGGCCTACGAGCAGTACTTC. Protein: CASSLLAAYEQYF. This sequence joins TRBV5-6 and TRBJ2-7; 8 positions agree with TRBD2. J was trimmed by 2 bases and V by 2 bases; bases with no gene match: 0. From germline, CDR1 is SGHDT and CDR2 YYEEEE. The CDR3 covers 13 residues.

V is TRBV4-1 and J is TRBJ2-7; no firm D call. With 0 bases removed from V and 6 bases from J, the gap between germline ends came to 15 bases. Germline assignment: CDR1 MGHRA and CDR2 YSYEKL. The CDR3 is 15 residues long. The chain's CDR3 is CASSQEGGARGEQYF. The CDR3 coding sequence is TGCGCCAGCAGCCAAGAAGGCGGTGCTCGTGGCGAGCAGTACTTC.

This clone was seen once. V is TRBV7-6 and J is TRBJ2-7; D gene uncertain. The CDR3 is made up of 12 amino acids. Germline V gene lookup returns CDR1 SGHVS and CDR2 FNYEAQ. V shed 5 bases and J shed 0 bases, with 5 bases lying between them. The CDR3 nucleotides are TGTGCCAGCAGCCCCCGCTCCTACGAGCAGTACTTC. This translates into CASSPRSYEQYF.

CDR3 loop: CASSDSAGPEYSNQPQHF. DNA for the CDR3: TGTGCCAGCAGTGACAGTGCAGGGCCCGAATATAGCAATCAGCCCCAGCATTTT. The V and J genes are TRBV6-1 and TRBJ1-5; a possible D gene is TRBD1 (5 bases). Germline V lookup: CDR1 MNHNS, CDR2 SASEGT. Between the trimmed V and J ends, which lost 3 bases and 0 bases, there was a span of 18 bases. There are 18 residues in the CDR3.

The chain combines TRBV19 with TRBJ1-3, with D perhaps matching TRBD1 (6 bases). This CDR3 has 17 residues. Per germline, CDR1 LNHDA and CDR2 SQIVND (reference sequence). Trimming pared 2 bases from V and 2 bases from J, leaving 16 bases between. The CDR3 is CASSIPPGGGPGNTIYF. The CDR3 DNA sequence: TGTGCCAGTAGTATACCCCCAGGCGGGGGCCCTGGAAACACCATATATTTT.

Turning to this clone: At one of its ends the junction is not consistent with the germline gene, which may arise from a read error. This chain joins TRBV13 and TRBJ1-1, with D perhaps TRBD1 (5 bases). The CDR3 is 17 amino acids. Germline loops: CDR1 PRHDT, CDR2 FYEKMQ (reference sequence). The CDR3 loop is CASVFLGPLGGGGESFF. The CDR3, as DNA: TGTGCCAGCGTATTTTTGGGGCCCCTCGGCGGTGGTGGTGAATCTTTCTTT. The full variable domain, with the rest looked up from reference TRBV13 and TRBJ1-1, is AAGVIQSPRHLIKEKRETATLKCYPIPRHDTVYWYQQGPGQDPQFLISFYEKMQSDKGSIPDRFSAQQFSDYHSELNMSSLELGDSALYFCASVFLGPLGGGGESFFGQGTRLTVV.

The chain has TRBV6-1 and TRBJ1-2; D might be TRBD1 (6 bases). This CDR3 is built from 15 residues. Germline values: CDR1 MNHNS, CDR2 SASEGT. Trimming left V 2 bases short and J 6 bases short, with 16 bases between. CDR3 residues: CASSETPAGVDGYTF. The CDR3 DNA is TGTGCCAGCAGTGAAACCCCGGCAGGGGTGGATGGCTACACCTTC.

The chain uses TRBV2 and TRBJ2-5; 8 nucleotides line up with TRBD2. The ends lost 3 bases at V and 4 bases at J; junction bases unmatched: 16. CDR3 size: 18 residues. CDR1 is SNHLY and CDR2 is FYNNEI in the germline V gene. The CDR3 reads CASSEVHERERGRETQYF. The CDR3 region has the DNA TGTGCCAGCAGTGAGGTGCATGAGCGGGAGAGGGGAAGAGAGACCCAGTACTTC.